This TCR beta chain was recovered during a study of T cells in Graves' hyperthyroidism and ophthalmopathy. A Clinical Activity Score of at least 3, a NOSPECS grade of at least 4 and a duration under 3 months were recorded in the ophthalmopathy patients. Used for diagnoses were clinical symptoms, serum thyroxine and TRAb, thyroid ultrasound and orbital computed tomography. RNA transcripts served as the template for amplifying TCR beta CDR3 regions. When the TCR CDR3 underwent first-round RT-PCR, the HTBI primer set was used. MiXCR was run by TCRdb on the multiplex PCR reads, yielding one entry per CDR3 protein. The profile shows around 690,000 distinct CDR3 sequences, roughly 20% of them singletons. Study conclusions and caveats: In the blood, most expanded thyroid clonotypes above 0.001 appeared as well. Ophthalmopathy, as predicted by the model, came a median roughly 6.8 months after the prediction.

This clonotype was observed a handful of times. Its target is not known. The junction had 12 bases not matched to a gene; V was cut back by 6 bases and J by 4 bases. The germline CDR1 and CDR2 sequences are MNHEY and SVGEGT. CDR3 size: 16 residues. The receptor was derived from a man aged 25-40 years with Graves' ophthalmopathy. The sequenced material came from blood. The rearrangement links TRBV6-2 or TRBV6-3 to TRBJ2-3, with TRBD2 identical over 8 bases. The DNA for the CDR3 is TGTGCCAGCAGATCGGCGGGAGGAGGGTCCCCAGATACGCAGTATTTT. It yields the protein CASRSAGGGSPDTQYF.